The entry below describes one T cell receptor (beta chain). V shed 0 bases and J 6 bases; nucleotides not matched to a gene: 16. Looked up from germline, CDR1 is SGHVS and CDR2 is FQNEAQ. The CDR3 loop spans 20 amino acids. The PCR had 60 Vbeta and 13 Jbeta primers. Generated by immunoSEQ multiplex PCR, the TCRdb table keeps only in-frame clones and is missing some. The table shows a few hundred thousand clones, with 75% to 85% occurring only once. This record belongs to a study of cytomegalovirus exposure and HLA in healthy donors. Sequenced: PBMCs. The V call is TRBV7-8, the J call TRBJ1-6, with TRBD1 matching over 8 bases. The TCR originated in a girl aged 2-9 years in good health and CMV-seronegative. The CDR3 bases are TGTGCCAGCAGCTTAGCTCGGGACAGGATGGGAGTAGGTGGTAATTCACCCCTCCACTTT. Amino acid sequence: CASSLARDRMGVGGNSPLHF.